This TCR beta chain was found in a study of CXCR3-negative and CXCR3-positive naive CD8 T cells. About this clonotype itself: Its antigen is still unknown.

Study-wide results and limits: Partly lower CXCR3 expression followed cryopreservation, and most assays relied on fresh PBMCs.

CDR3 size: 12 residues. CDR1 is MNHEY, CDR2 SVGAGI, per germline. UMI-tagged TRB cDNA libraries were built via 5' RACE. With the 5' RACE reads reprocessed, TCRdb shows one record per CDR3 protein and no DNA. The sample totals approximately 83,000 distinct CDR3 sequences; its top ten clones hold around 1.7%. The naive CD8+ gate required CD45RO-CCR7+CD27+CD95- phenotype. This receptor was obtained from a human donor in good health. Some clones in this sample may be carry-over from other donors' samples. Material for sequencing was naive CXCR3- CD8+ T cells from blood. Noted subset: CD45RO-CCR7+CD27+CD95- naive CD8+ T cells lacking CXCR3 (TNR3-). J is TRBJ2-1 and V is TRBV6-5. The CDR3 protein is CATGELYNEQFF.